The 17 T cell receptor beta chains below all came from one sample that was sequenced in a study of blood T cells in healthy people across ages. A J-beta primer mix and a sample-barcoded 5' primer were used in a second PCR of about 7 to 12 cycles. MiXCR, applied by TCRdb to the 5' RACE reads, yields one record per CDR3 protein. The sample holds about 1.4 million distinct CDR3 sequences, 45% to 70% seen once. Sample: blood. Receptors originate from a man between 18 and 29 years old in good health.

The chain is built from TRBV12-5 and TRBJ2-1, with D tentatively TRBD1 or TRBD2 (5 bases each). CDR1 LGHNT and CDR2 FRNRAP come from the germline V gene. With 7 bases removed from V and 5 bases from J, the gap between germline ends came to 15 bases. The CDR3 totals 14 residues. CDR3 amino acids: CASATAVGDNEQFF. The CDR3 region has the DNA TGTGCTAGTGCTACGGCAGTGGGGGACAATGAGCAGTTCTTC.

The chain couples TRBV6-5 to TRBJ2-1; D uncertain. CDR3 length: 15 residues. Trimming stripped 0 bases from V and 4 bases from J, with 10 bases between. Germline values: CDR1 MNHEY, CDR2 SVGAGI. The CDR3 is CASSYSKTYYNEQFF. The CDR3 bases are TGTGCCAGCAGTTACTCGAAGACTTATTACAATGAGCAGTTCTTC.

Remarks on this clonotype: One junction end disagrees with the germline gene, perhaps due to a read error. This chain joins TRBV29-1 and TRBJ1-2; D possibly corresponds to TRBD1 (5 bases). CDR1 and CDR2 from the germline V gene are SQVTM and ANQGSEA. CDR3 length: 12 amino acids. The CDR3: CSVEGRADGYTF. The DNA of the CDR3 is TGCAGCGTCGAAGGCAGGGCGGATGGCTACACCTTC. Full variable domain (outside the CDR3, taken from reference TRBV29-1 and TRBJ1-2): SAVISQKPSRDICQRGTSLTIQCQVDSQVTMMFWYRQQPGQSLTLIATANQGSEATYESGFVIDKFPISRPNLTFSTLTVSNMSPEDSSIYLCSVEGRADGYTFGSGTRLTVV.

A single count supports this clonotype. No conserved phenylalanine or tryptophan is present at the end of the CDR3, so a read error is the likely explanation. The chain links TRBV7-9 to TRBJ2-1, with a tentative D call TRBD2 (6 bases). The CDR3 consists of 12 residues. Germline CDR1 reads SEHNR; CDR2 reads FQNEAQ (reference sequence). V lost 5 bases, J lost 7 bases, and 9 bases lay in between. CDR3 amino acids: CASSLGTNEQFC. CDR3 DNA: TGTGCCAGCAGCCTTGGGACTAATGAGCAGTTCTGC.

This clonotype has only a few counts. The chain has TRBV6-1 and TRBJ2-1, with 8 bases lining up with TRBD1. V trimming: 8 bases; J trimming: 4 bases; junction bases outside the gene matches: 4. From germline, CDR1 is MNHNS and CDR2 SASEGT. The length of the CDR3 is 13 residues. Written as DNA, the CDR3 is TGTGCCAGCTTCGGACAGGGATACAATGAGCAGTTCTTC. Amino acid sequence: CASFGQGYNEQFF.

This clonotype was observed a single time. The J gene is TRBJ2-2, the V gene TRBV7-7, with D tentatively TRBD2 (5 bases). Trimming took 5 bases from V and 4 from J, leaving 14 bases between them. The CDR3 consists of 15 residues. Per the germline V gene, CDR1 is SSHAT and CDR2 is FNYEAQ (reference sequence). CDR3 region: CASSPRGRSTGELFF. In DNA, the CDR3 is TGTGCCAGCAGCCCTCGAGGGCGGAGCACCGGGGAGCTGTTTTTT.

The table lists this clonotype with a few counts. The chain uses TRBV6-5 and TRBJ2-3; D remains ambiguous. Germline V gene data show CDR1 as MNHEY and CDR2 as SVGAGI. V lost 0 bases, J lost 9 bases, and 4 bases lay in between. The CDR3 is 11 amino acids. CDR3 region: CASSYSRTQYF. CDR3 in DNA: TGTGCCAGCAGTTACTCCCGAACGCAGTATTTT.

V and J are TRBV11-1 and TRBJ2-2; 7 bases agree with TRBD2. From germline, CDR1 is SGHAT and CDR2 FQDESV (reference sequence). V was pared by 1 base and J by 4 bases, with 6 bases of the junction left unmatched. The CDR3 has 16 residues. CDR3 residues: CASSLGRGSSTGELFF. CDR3 DNA sequence: TGTGCCAGCAGCTTAGGGCGCGGGAGTAGCACCGGGGAGCTGTTTTTT.

V gene TRBV12-3 or TRBV12-4 combines with J gene TRBJ1-1, with 7 nucleotides matching TRBD1. The CDR3 totals 16 residues. The V and J ends lost 7 bases and 1 base, in that order; junction bases with no gene match: 12. The CDR3 nucleotides are TGTGCCAGCAAAAAACCCCTGGGACAGAGGAACACTGAAGCTTTCTTT. Translation: CASKKPLGQRNTEAFF.

This clonotype showed up just a few times. The V gene is TRBV29-1, the J gene TRBJ2-1; D is undetermined. Trimming stripped 5 bases from V and 3 bases from J, with 14 bases between. Germline CDR1 reads SQVTM; CDR2 reads ANQGSEA. The CDR3 has 14 residues. The CDR3 nucleotides read TGCAGCGTTCGGCCATCGAGTATCTACAATGAGCAGTTCTTC. Encoded protein: CSVRPSSIYNEQFF.

On this clonotype: At one of its ends the junction is not consistent with the germline gene, which may arise from a read error. The genes are TRBV4-1 and TRBJ1-2, with D possibly TRBD1 on 6 matching bases. Germline V lookup: CDR1 MGHRA, CDR2 YSYEKL. CDR3 size: 15 residues. The CDR3 is CASSRLQGANYGYAF. CDR3 nucleotides: TGCGCCAGCAGCCGGTTACAGGGAGCTAACTATGGCTACGCCTTC.

J is TRBJ2-7 and V is TRBV3-1, with TRBD2 matching over 11 bases. CDR1 and CDR2 (germline): LGHDT, YNNKEL (reference sequence). V lost 0 bases, J lost 3 bases, and 7 bases stayed unmatched. The CDR3 is 17 amino acids. CDR3 sequence: CASSQDLLTSGIYEQYF. The CDR3 coding sequence is TGTGCCAGCAGCCAAGACCTACTGACTAGCGGGATCTACGAGCAGTACTTC.

The chain links TRBV28 to TRBJ1-1; D is unresolved. Germline CDR1 is MDHEN and CDR2 is SYDVKM. CDR3 length: 14 amino acids. Trimming took 3 bases from V and 7 from J, leaving 15 bases between them. CDR3 sequence reads: CASSFISADGEAFF. The DNA for the CDR3 is TGTGCCAGCAGTTTTATTTCGGCGGATGGTGAAGCTTTCTTT.

The chain combines TRBV29-1 with TRBJ2-1, with 7 bases matching TRBD2. The trim removed 7 bases at V and 4 bases at J, leaving 7 bases unmatched. The CDR3 consists of 13 residues. Germline V lookup: CDR1 SQVTM, CDR2 ANQGSEA. CDR3 residues: CSAGGGNYNEQFF. The CDR3 DNA sequence: TGCAGCGCTGGGGGGGGGAATTACAATGAGCAGTTCTTC.

The rearrangement links TRBV29-1 to TRBJ1-1; tentative D call: TRBD1 (5 bases). This CDR3 is 13 amino acids long. The V gene lost 5 bases and the J gene lost 0 bases, with 10 bases spanning the gap. Germline CDR1 and CDR2: SQVTM and ANQGSEA. In DNA form, the CDR3 reads TGCAGCGTTAAGGGGCGATTGAACACTGAAGCTTTCTTT. This encodes CSVKGRLNTEAFF.

This clonotype was seen more than once but under ten times. This rearrangement joins TRBV10-3 to TRBJ2-3; the D gene is possibly TRBD2 (7 bases). Between the trimmed V and J ends, which lost 2 bases and 3 bases, there was a span of 21 bases. Germline CDR1 and CDR2: ENHRY and SYGVKD. The CDR3 covers 18 residues. The CDR3 region has the DNA TGTGCCATCAGTGAGCCACGAAGGGGGGGCGCAGGGACAGATACGCAGTATTTT. Protein: CAISEPRRGGAGTDTQYF.

The genes are TRBV28 and TRBJ2-3; maybe TRBD1 (6 bases). This CDR3 spans 16 amino acids. With 1 base removed from V and 2 bases from J, the gap between germline ends came to 13 bases. Germline V CDR1 and CDR2: MDHEN, SYDVKM. In nucleotides, the CDR3 is TGTGCCAGCAGTTTATCCCTCAGGGGAGCCACAGATACGCAGTATTTT. Translation gives CASSLSLRGATDTQYF.